Below, 19 T cell receptor beta chains from the same sample are listed, as sequenced in a study of cytomegalovirus exposure and HLA in healthy donors (dated by TCRdb to about 2017). Library creation used the immunoSEQ multiplex PCR assay. For the multiplex PCR, a mixture combining 60 forward primers for TCR Vbeta segments and 13 reverse primers for TCR Jbeta segments was used. TCRdb mirrors the immuneACCESS table, restricted to in-frame sequences. Some clones are absent from its copies; in checked studies, under half trace to an unresolved V gene, and the reason for the others is unknown. The sample table lists 40,000 to 55,000 clones, over 60% of them with a count of one. The ten largest account for 8% to 8.5% of the sample. Sequencing input: PBMCs. The receptors stem from a man aged 30 to 39 in good health and CMV-seropositive.

The chain is built from TRBV6-1 and TRBJ1-5, with a tentative D call TRBD1 (5 bases). V shed 1 base and J shed 4 bases, with 11 bases lying between them. The germline V gene encodes CDR1 MNHNS and CDR2 SASEGT. The CDR3 contains 15 residues. The chain's CDR3 is CASSEGFQGNQPQHF. The CDR3 nucleotides read TGTGCCAGCAGTGAAGGGTTCCAGGGAAATCAGCCCCAGCATTTT.

The chain joins TRBV10-3 to TRBJ1-1; 8 nucleotides match TRBD1. After removal of 3 bases from V and 6 bases from J, the junction contained 6 bases not matched to a gene. Germline CDR1 reads ENHRY; CDR2 reads SYGVKD. CDR3 size: 14 residues. CDR3 in amino acids: CAISDPDRGPEAFF. The CDR3 DNA sequence: TGTGCCATCAGTGACCCCGACAGGGGCCCTGAAGCTTTCTTT.

CDR3 protein: CASHPGTGSYEQYF. The CDR3 DNA is TGCGCCAGCCATCCTGGGACAGGGTCCTACGAGCAGTACTTC. The chain links TRBV5-1 to TRBJ2-7, with 9 nucleotides matching TRBD1. The CDR3 has 14 amino acids. CDR1 is SGHRS, CDR2 YFSETQ, per germline. J gave up 1 base and V 7 bases, and 6 bases lay outside the gene matches.

This clone was recorded a few times. The CDR3: CASRGLAGGGGTDTQYF. In DNA form, the CDR3 reads TGTGCCAGCAGGGGACTAGCGGGGGGCGGCGGCACAGATACGCAGTATTTT. This chain uses TRBV5-4 with TRBJ2-3, with 15 bases aligning to TRBD2. V was clipped by 5 bases and J by 1 base; unmatched bases: 5. Germline loops: CDR1 SGHNT, CDR2 YYREEE (reference sequence). The CDR3 is 17 residues long.

This clone was found a few times. This sequence joins TRBV7-8 and TRBJ1-1; TRBD1 might be the D (5 bases). Trimming removed 1 base from V and 0 bases from J, with 12 bases in between. Germline CDR1 is SGHVS and CDR2 is FQNEAQ. The CDR3 consists of 16 residues. CDR3 sequence (DNA): TGTGCCAGCAGCTTAGGTATAGGGGCTATGAACACTGAAGCTTTCTTT. As protein: CASSLGIGAMNTEAFF. Combining the CDR3 with reference TRBV7-8 and TRBJ1-1 gives the whole variable domain GAGVSQSPRYKVAKRGQDVALRCDPISGHVSLFWYQQALGQGPEFLTYFQNEAQLDKSGLPSDRFFAERPEGSVSTLKIQRTQQEDSAVYLCASSLGIGAMNTEAFFGQGTRLTVV.

The chain carries TRBV28 and TRBJ1-2; D not certain. This CDR3 contains 11 residues. Trimming took 6 bases from V and 1 from J, leaving 3 bases between them. CDR1 and CDR2 (germline): MDHEN, SYDVKM. CDR3 loop: CASSINYGYTF. CDR3 sequence (DNA): TGTGCCAGCAGCATTAACTATGGCTACACCTTC.

V usage is TRBV2 and J usage is TRBJ2-5; D remains ambiguous. Between the trimmed V and J ends, which lost 7 bases and 0 bases, there was a span of 6 bases. Per the germline V gene, CDR1 is SNHLY and CDR2 is FYNNEI. The CDR3 spans 12 residues. The CDR3 sequence is CASTPYQETQYF. The CDR3 coding sequence is TGTGCCAGCACCCCGTACCAAGAGACCCAGTACTTC.

This chain joins TRBV5-1 and TRBJ2-3; D perhaps matches TRBD2 (6 bases). Looked up from germline, CDR1 is SGHRS and CDR2 is YFSETQ. The length of the CDR3 is 16 residues. V was cut by 0 bases and J by 3 bases, with 14 bases left in between. CDR3 protein: CASSLGTTVRTDTQYF. In nucleotides, the CDR3 is TGCGCCAGCAGCTTGGGGACTACGGTAAGGACAGATACGCAGTATTTT.

The chain combines TRBV4-2 with TRBJ2-7; D perhaps matches TRBD2 (6 bases). V was pared by 0 bases and J by 2 bases, with 11 bases between. This CDR3 comprises 15 residues. Germline lookup yields CDR1 LGHNA and CDR2 YNFKEQ. The CDR3 bases are TGTGCCAGCAGCCAAGATCTAGCGACAGCCTACGAGCAGTACTTC. It translates to CASSQDLATAYEQYF.

This chain joins TRBV5-4 and TRBJ2-1, with D perhaps TRBD2 (7 bases). V gave up 3 bases and J gave up 8 bases, with 21 bases separating them. Germline lookup yields CDR1 SGHNT and CDR2 YYREEE (reference sequence). This CDR3 is built from 16 residues. CDR3 residues: CASSWRGRGPGDEQFF. As DNA, the CDR3 is TGTGCCAGCAGCTGGAGGGGGAGGGGCCCTGGGGATGAGCAGTTCTTC. The full variable domain, rest sourced from reference TRBV5-4 and TRBJ2-1, is ETGVTQSPTHLIKTRGQQVTLRCSSQSGHNTVSWYQQALGQGPQFIFQYYREEENGRGNFPPRFSGLQFPNYSSELNVNALELDDSALYLCASSWRGRGPGDEQFFGPGTRLTVL.

This rearrangement joins TRBV27 to TRBJ2-2; TRBD2 might be the D (6 bases). Trimming took off 2 bases at V and 6 bases at J, with 16 bases between the two ends. This CDR3 has 16 residues. The V gene's germline CDR1 is MNHEY and CDR2 SMNVEV (reference sequence). The CDR3 DNA sequence: TGTGCCAGCAGTTTAACCGAGAGGCGGGGAGCCGGGGAGCTGTTTTTT. As protein: CASSLTERRGAGELFF.

The rearrangement links TRBV25-1 to TRBJ2-7; 10 bases are shared with TRBD2. V lost 2 bases, J lost 4 bases, and 5 bases stayed unmatched. The length of the CDR3 is 15 residues. Germline CDR1 MGHDK, CDR2 SYGVNS. The CDR3 reads CASSEPGAGGYEQYF. CDR3 DNA sequence: TGTGCCAGCAGTGAACCGGGAGCGGGGGGGTACGAGCAGTACTTC.

The chain couples TRBV18 to TRBJ2-5; tentatively, D is TRBD1 (5 bases). The CDR3 is made up of 15 amino acids. V gave up 2 bases and J gave up 1 base, with 11 bases separating them. Germline assignment: CDR1 KGHSH and CDR2 LQKENI. Here the CDR3 DNA reads TGTGCCAGCTCACCAGGGCCAGGGCCCCAAGAGACCCAGTACTTC. Translated: CASSPGPGPQETQYF.

The CDR3: CASSFMPDNEQFF. The CDR3 nucleotides read TGTGCCAGCAGTTTTATGCCGGACAATGAGCAGTTCTTC. The J gene is TRBJ2-1, the V gene TRBV27; D ambiguous. With 3 bases removed from V and 5 bases from J, the gap between germline ends came to 8 bases. The length of the CDR3 is 13 residues. Germline CDR1 and CDR2: MNHEY and SMNVEV (reference sequence).

This CDR3 is CASSNPGQVVYEQYF. The CDR3 DNA is TGTGCCAGTAGTAATCCGGGACAGGTGGTCTACGAGCAGTACTTC. The J gene is TRBJ2-7, the V gene TRBV19; 8 bases are a match to TRBD1. The junction had 8 bases not matched to a gene; V was cut back by 4 bases and J by 3 bases. Germline V gene sequence: CDR1 LNHDA, CDR2 SQIVND (reference sequence). This CDR3 comprises 15 residues.

This rearrangement joins TRBV28 to TRBJ2-7; D remains ambiguous. This CDR3 has 13 residues. The germline V and J ends were trimmed by 2 bases and 9 bases, with 14 bases remaining between them. Germline V gives CDR1 MDHEN, CDR2 SYDVKM. The CDR3 nucleotides are TGTGCCAGCAGTTTAGGCAGCCCCCCGGGGCAGTACTTC. It encodes CASSLGSPPGQYF.

This rearrangement joins TRBV7-6 to TRBJ1-2, with 12 bases lining up with TRBD1. V shed 5 bases, J shed 0 bases, and the junction held 10 bases outside the gene matches. The germline V gene has CDR1 SGHVS and CDR2 FNYEAQ. The CDR3 consists of 18 residues. DNA for the CDR3: TGTGCCAGCAGCGTACGAAGGGACAGGGGGCTTTCTAACTATGGCTACACCTTC. It encodes CASSVRRDRGLSNYGYTF. The full variable domain, completed using reference TRBV7-6 and TRBJ1-2, is GAGVSQSPRYKVTKRGQDVALRCDPISGHVSLYWYRQALGQGPEFLTYFNYEAQQDKSGLPNDRFSAERPEGSISTLTIQRTEQRDSAMYRCASSVRRDRGLSNYGYTFGSGTRLTVV.

This clone was detected only a few times. V usage is TRBV27 and J usage is TRBJ2-5; D gene ambiguous. CDR1 MNHEY and CDR2 SMNVEV come from the germline V gene (reference sequence). Trimming removed 2 bases at V and 2 bases at J, with 3 bases between. CDR3 size: 12 residues. In DNA form, the CDR3 reads TGTGCCAGCAGTTTACAACAAGAGACCCAGTACTTC. Its translation is CASSLQQETQYF.

V and J are TRBV9 and TRBJ2-5; possible D gene TRBD1, 5 bases. V was shortened by 4 bases and J by 5 bases, with 15 bases between the two germline ends. The germline CDR1 and CDR2 sequences are SGDLS and YYNGEE. The CDR3 is 14 amino acids. The CDR3 DNA sequence: TGTGCCAGCAGCAGCGTAGGGGCCAGGGAGACCCAGTACTTC. Residues: CASSSVGARETQYF.